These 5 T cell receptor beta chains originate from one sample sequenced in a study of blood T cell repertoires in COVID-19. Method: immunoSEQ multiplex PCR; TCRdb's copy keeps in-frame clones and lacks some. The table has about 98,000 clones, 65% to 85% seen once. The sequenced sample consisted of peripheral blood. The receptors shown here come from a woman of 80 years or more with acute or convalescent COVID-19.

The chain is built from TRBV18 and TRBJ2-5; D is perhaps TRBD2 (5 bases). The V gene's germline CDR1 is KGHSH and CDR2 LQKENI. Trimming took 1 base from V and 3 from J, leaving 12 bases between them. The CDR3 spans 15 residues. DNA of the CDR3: TGTGCCAGCTCACCACTTACGGGAACAGAAGAGACCCAGTACTTC. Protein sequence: CASSPLTGTEETQYF.

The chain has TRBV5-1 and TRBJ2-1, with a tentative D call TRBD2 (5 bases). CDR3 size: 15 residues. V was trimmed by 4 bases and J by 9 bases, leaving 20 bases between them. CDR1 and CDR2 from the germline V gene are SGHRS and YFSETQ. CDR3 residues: CASSRNAGNNVEQFF. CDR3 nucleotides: TGCGCCAGCAGCCGGAACGCCGGGAATAATGTTGAGCAGTTCTTC. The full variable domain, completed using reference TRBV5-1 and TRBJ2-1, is KAGVTQTPRYLIKTRGQQVTLSCSPISGHRSVSWYQQTPGQGLQFLFEYFSETQRNKGNFPGRFSGRQFSNSRSEMNVSTLELGDSALYLCASSRNAGNNVEQFFGPGTRLTVL.

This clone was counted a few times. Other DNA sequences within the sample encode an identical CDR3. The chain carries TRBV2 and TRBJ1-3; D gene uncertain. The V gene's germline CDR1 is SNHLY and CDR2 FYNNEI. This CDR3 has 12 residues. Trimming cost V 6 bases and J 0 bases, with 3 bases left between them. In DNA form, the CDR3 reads TGTGCCAGCAGCTACTCTGGAAACACCATATATTTT. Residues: CASSYSGNTIYF.

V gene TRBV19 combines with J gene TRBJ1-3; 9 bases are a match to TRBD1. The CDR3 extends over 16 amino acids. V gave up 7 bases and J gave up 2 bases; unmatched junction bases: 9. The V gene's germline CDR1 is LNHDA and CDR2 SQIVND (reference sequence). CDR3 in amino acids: CASTPQGTGTGNTIYF. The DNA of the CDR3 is TGTGCCAGTACCCCTCAGGGGACAGGGACTGGAAACACCATATATTTT.

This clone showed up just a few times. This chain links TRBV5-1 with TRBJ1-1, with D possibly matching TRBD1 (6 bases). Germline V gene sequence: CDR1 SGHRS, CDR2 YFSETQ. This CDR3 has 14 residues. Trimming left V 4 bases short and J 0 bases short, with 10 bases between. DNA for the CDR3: TGCGCCAGCAGCAAACAGGGTATGAACACTGAAGCTTTCTTT. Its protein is CASSKQGMNTEAFF.